The clone carrying this TCR beta chain was picked up a small number of times. V was pared by 4 bases and J by 2 bases, with 8 bases between. There are 14 residues in the CDR3. Germline V gives CDR1 MNHNS, CDR2 SASEGT. The data were obtained in a study of identical twins. Using its own MiXCR run on the 5' RACE reads, TCRdb lists one record per CDR3 protein. Of about 890,000 distinct CDR3 sequences listed, approximately 13% are singletons. The sample was also linked to a second study, of yellow fever vaccine responses in identical twins.

The TCR originated in a woman aged 18 to 35 in good health. The sample consisted of PBMCs. The chain combines TRBV6-1 with TRBJ2-2; no firm D call. CDR3 coding DNA: TGTGCCAGCAGTGGTATAGGAAACACCGGGGAGCTGTTTTTT. Its protein product is CASSGIGNTGELFF.